The clone carrying this T cell receptor (beta chain) was recorded at least ten times. In germline, CDR1 is SQVTM, CDR2 ANQGSEA. The V gene lost 3 bases and the J gene lost 0 bases, with 8 bases spanning the gap. CDR3 length: 13 residues. These data come from a study of T-cell reconstitution after alpha-beta-depleted transplantation in children. Using unique molecular identifiers, the investigators prepared the TCRbeta library. MiXCR was run by TCRdb on the PCR reads, yielding one entry per CDR3 protein. The table lists fewer than 400,000 distinct CDR3 sequences, roughly 20% of them singletons. This chain uses TRBV29-1 with TRBJ1-1, with no clear D. This sample comprised PBMCs from the stem cell graft donor, obtained from the stem cell graft. The origin of this receptor is a human donor who donated a stem cell graft to a child with acute myeloid leukemia. This CDR3 reads CSVEAQLNTEAFF. CDR3 bases: TGCAGCGTTGAGGCTCAGTTGAACACTGAAGCTTTCTTT.